These 27 T cell receptor beta chains originate from one sample sequenced in a study of cytomegalovirus exposure and HLA in healthy donors. Primers included in the PCR were 60 Vbeta and 13 Jbeta primers. Method: immunoSEQ multiplex PCR; TCRdb's copy keeps in-frame clones and lacks some. The sample yields 210,000 or so clones, 60% to 80% seen once. The sample comprised PBMCs. Receptors were obtained from a man aged 18 to 30 in good health and CMV-seronegative.

This chain uses TRBV30 with TRBJ1-4; D perhaps matches TRBD1 (6 bases). Germline lookup yields CDR1 GTSNPN and CDR2 SVGIG (reference sequence). V was clipped by 0 bases and J by 0 bases, with 14 bases between them. The CDR3 consists of 17 residues. The CDR3 sequence is CAWSVVRTAATNEKLFF. As DNA, the CDR3 is TGTGCCTGGAGTGTTGTTCGGACAGCTGCAACTAATGAAAAACTGTTTTTT.

The rearrangement links TRBV19 to TRBJ1-5; 8 nucleotides agree with TRBD1. The CDR3 runs to 18 residues. The V and J ends lost 1 base and 9 bases, in that order; junction bases with no gene match: 17. CDR1 and CDR2 from the germline V gene are LNHDA and SQIVND (reference sequence). In DNA form, the CDR3 reads TGTGCCAGTAGTATAGGCCGTATGACAGGGGCCTCCCGGACGCCCCAGCATTTT. This codes for CASSIGRMTGASRTPQHF.

The chain combines TRBV7-2 with TRBJ1-2; D perhaps matches TRBD1 (5 bases). Per germline, CDR1 SGHTA and CDR2 FQGNSA. The CDR3 is made up of 15 amino acids. V lost 2 bases and J lost 1, with 11 bases in between. In DNA form, the CDR3 reads TGTGCCAGCAGCTTACAGGGTCCAATTAACTATGGCTACACCTTC. Protein: CASSLQGPINYGYTF.

CDR3 sequence (DNA): TGTGCCAGCAGCCCTGGACAGGGGGCGGGCCAGCCCCAGCATTTT. It codes for CASSPGQGAGQPQHF. The rearrangement links TRBV6-6 to TRBJ1-5, with TRBD1 identical over 11 bases. The trim removed 6 bases at V and 7 bases at J, leaving 8 bases unmatched. CDR3 size: 15 residues. Germline CDR1 reads MNHNY; CDR2 reads SVGAGI (reference sequence).

The chain uses TRBV30 and TRBJ1-2; D uncertain. This CDR3 is built from 13 residues. Per the germline V gene, CDR1 is GTSNPN and CDR2 is SVGIG (reference sequence). Between the trimmed V and J ends, which lost 5 bases and 6 bases, there was a span of 16 bases. CDR3 in amino acids: CAWSLADSHGYTF. CDR3 in DNA: TGTGCCTGGTCCCTGGCCGATTCTCATGGCTACACCTTC.

The chain has TRBV28 and TRBJ1-4; D unresolved. Germline loops: CDR1 MDHEN, CDR2 SYDVKM. The V end lost 2 bases, the J end lost 5 bases, and 18 bases lay between the germline ends. The CDR3 contains 17 residues. The CDR3 sequence: CASSLLEDWARNEKLFF. As DNA, the CDR3 is TGTGCCAGCAGTTTACTCGAGGACTGGGCTAGGAATGAAAAACTGTTTTTT.

J is TRBJ2-1 and V is TRBV5-1; weak D call: TRBD2 (5 bases). This CDR3 is built from 18 residues. Germline V gene data show CDR1 as SGHRS and CDR2 as YFSETQ. V gave up 0 bases and J gave up 8 bases, with 24 bases separating them. In DNA form, the CDR3 reads TGCGCCAGCAGCTTGGTCAGTGGAGGAGTCGTAGTAAAGGATGAGCAGTTCTTC. As protein: CASSLVSGGVVVKDEQFF.

The V call is TRBV19, the J call TRBJ2-2; TRBD2 aligns across 7 bases. Germline V gives CDR1 LNHDA, CDR2 SQIVND (reference sequence). The CDR3 length is 13 residues. V gave up 10 bases and J gave up 2 bases; unmatched junction bases: 4. The CDR3 spells CAKRTSNTGELFF. CDR3 coding DNA: TGTGCCAAAAGGACTAGTAACACCGGGGAGCTGTTTTTT.

This clone was picked up one time. CDR3 amino acids: CASTPGKSYEQYF. In nucleotides, the CDR3 is TGTGCCAGTACTCCAGGGAAGTCCTACGAGCAGTACTTC. V gene TRBV19 combines with J gene TRBJ2-7; perhaps TRBD1 as D (5 bases). With 7 bases removed from V and 1 base from J, the gap between germline ends came to 11 bases. CDR3 length: 13 amino acids. The germline gives CDR1 LNHDA, CDR2 SQIVND (reference sequence). Combining the CDR3 with reference TRBV19 and TRBJ2-7 gives the whole variable domain DGGITQSPKYLFRKEGQNVTLSCEQNLNHDAMYWYRQDPGQGLRLIYYSQIVNDFQKGDIAEGYSVSREKKESFPLTVTSAQKNPTAFYLCASTPGKSYEQYFGPGTRLTVT.

V gene TRBV27 combines with J gene TRBJ1-5; 7 nucleotides match TRBD1. From germline, CDR1 is MNHEY and CDR2 SMNVEV (reference sequence). CDR3 length: 18 residues. Losses at the gene ends were 6 bases for V and 2 bases for J; bases not matched to a gene: 16. The CDR3 coding sequence is TGTGCCAGCAGCCCCGGGACAGTTTTTCAAAAACGCAATCAGCCCCAGCATTTT. Residues: CASSPGTVFQKRNQPQHF.

This chain links TRBV9 with TRBJ2-1, with D unresolved. V lost 0 bases, J lost 0 bases, and 13 bases lay in between. The CDR3 has 17 amino acids. Germline-derived CDR1 and CDR2 are SGDLS and YYNGEE. The CDR3 bases are TGTGCCAGCAGCGTAGAGGTCCACGTAGCCTCCTACAATGAGCAGTTCTTC. Its protein product is CASSVEVHVASYNEQFF.

This clone was detected only a few times. The rearrangement joins TRBV4-2 to TRBJ1-1; D call uncertain. Looked up from germline, CDR1 is LGHNA and CDR2 is YNFKEQ. The V and J ends lost 4 bases and 1 base respectively, with 7 bases between them. This CDR3 comprises 13 residues. Here the CDR3 reads CASSLVSNTEAFF. The CDR3 DNA reads as TGTGCCAGCAGCCTCGTCTCGAACACTGAAGCTTTCTTT.

This chain links TRBV27 with TRBJ2-1; 9 positions match TRBD2. J lost 4 bases, V lost 5 bases, and 9 bases had no gene match. The CDR3 spans 16 residues. CDR1 and CDR2 from the germline V gene are MNHEY and SMNVEV (reference sequence). The CDR3 spells CASSPRLAEKYNEQFF. The CDR3 DNA reads TGTGCCAGCAGTCCGAGACTAGCGGAGAAATACAATGAGCAGTTCTTC.

CDR3 sequence (DNA): TGTGCCAGCAGCGTAGGCCCTTATAACCGGGAGCGGCCCTCGGACACCGGGGAGCTGTTTTTT. Its protein is CASSVGPYNRERPSDTGELFF. The chain recombines TRBV9 with TRBJ2-2; possibly TRBD2 for D (6 bases). Germline assignment: CDR1 SGDLS and CDR2 YYNGEE. This CDR3 contains 21 residues. V was pared by 0 bases and J by 3 bases, with 27 bases between.

The V call is TRBV7-9, the J call TRBJ1-6; 9 positions agree with TRBD1. The CDR3 consists of 14 residues. J was trimmed by 10 bases and V by 6 bases; bases with no gene match: 7. Germline lookup yields CDR1 SEHNR and CDR2 FQNEAQ (reference sequence). In DNA form, the CDR3 reads TGTGCCAGCAGTCGGACAGGGACAGGGTCACCCCTCCACTTT. Its protein product is CASSRTGTGSPLHF. Variable domain in full (rest from reference TRBV7-9 and TRBJ1-6): DTGVSQNPRHKITKRGQNVTFRCDPISEHNRLYWYRQTLGQGPEFLTYFQNEAQLEKSRLLSDRFSAERPKGSFSTLEIQRTEQGDSAMYLCASSRTGTGSPLHFGNGTRLTVT.

V is TRBV27 and J is TRBJ1-2; 9 bases match TRBD1. With 5 bases clipped from V and 1 base from J, the junction kept 11 bases outside the gene matches. From germline, CDR1 is MNHEY and CDR2 SMNVEV (reference sequence). The CDR3 runs to 17 residues. In nucleotides, the CDR3 is TGTGCCAGCAGTCTCACCGGGACAGGGTCCAATAACTATGGCTACACCTTC. This codes for CASSLTGTGSNNYGYTF.

This chain links TRBV6-6 with TRBJ2-5; 7 bases fit TRBD2. V was pared by 6 bases and J by 2 bases, with 6 bases of the junction left unmatched. CDR1 is MNHNY, CDR2 SVGAGI, per germline (reference sequence). The CDR3 is 14 residues long. This chain's CDR3 is CASSRAGVQETQYF. Written as DNA, the CDR3 is TGTGCCAGCAGCCGGGCGGGGGTGCAAGAGACCCAGTACTTC.

The rearrangement joins TRBV27 to TRBJ2-2, with 9 bases identical to TRBD1. This CDR3 contains 18 residues. V was pared by 5 bases and J by 6 bases, with 16 bases of the junction left unmatched. The germline gives CDR1 MNHEY, CDR2 SMNVEV (reference sequence). The CDR3 is CASSTRPGTGFHSGELFF. The CDR3 DNA reads TGTGCCAGCAGTACTCGACCCGGGACAGGGTTTCACTCCGGGGAGCTGTTTTTT.

The rearrangement links TRBV29-1 to TRBJ2-7; TRBD1 agrees at 8 bases. There are 12 residues in the CDR3. Per the germline V gene, CDR1 is SQVTM and CDR2 is ANQGSEA. V lost 3 bases and J lost 2; bases outside the gene matches: 0. The CDR3 coding sequence is TGCAGCGTTGACAGGGGGCCCTACGAGCAGTACTTC. It codes for CSVDRGPYEQYF.

V usage is TRBV2 and J usage is TRBJ2-7; D remains unclear. This CDR3 spans 12 amino acids. V dropped 8 bases and J dropped 2 bases, with 10 bases sitting between them. Germline-derived CDR1 and CDR2 are SNHLY and FYNNEI. CDR3 in DNA: TGTGCCAGCGTGACACCTACCTACGAGCAGTACTTC. Encoded protein: CASVTPTYEQYF.

V is TRBV4-3 and J is TRBJ2-7; D is ambiguous. V was shortened by 5 bases and J by 5 bases, with 10 bases between the two germline ends. Germline V gene data show CDR1 as LGHNA and CDR2 as YSLEER. The CDR3 has 12 amino acids. The CDR3 DNA is TGCGCCAGCAGCGGTCGACGGGACGAGCAGTACTTC. This gives the protein CASSGRRDEQYF.

This chain connects TRBV6-5 to TRBJ1-5; TRBD1 matches at 8 bases. Germline V lookup: CDR1 MNHEY, CDR2 SVGAGI. Trimming cost V 6 bases and J 3 bases; bases outside gene matches: 7. The CDR3 extends over 15 amino acids. DNA of the CDR3: TGTGCCAGCAGCTACGGACAGGGTCACAATCAGCCCCAGCATTTT. This codes for CASSYGQGHNQPQHF.

The chain uses TRBV15 and TRBJ2-7, with D perhaps TRBD1 (6 bases). Looked up from germline, CDR1 is LNHNV and CDR2 is YYDKDF (reference sequence). The CDR3 covers 16 residues. V was cut by 2 bases and J by 2 bases, with 16 bases left in between. CDR3 residues: CATSRQDSMYTYEQYF. The CDR3 nucleotides are TGTGCCACCAGCAGACAGGACAGCATGTATACCTACGAGCAGTACTTC.

The chain carries TRBV10-3 and TRBJ1-1; 8 nucleotides align to TRBD1. The V and J ends lost 2 bases and 5 bases, in that order; junction bases with no gene match: 10. CDR1 ENHRY and CDR2 SYGVKD come from the germline V gene. This CDR3 contains 16 residues. The CDR3 nucleotides read TGTGCCATCAGTGAGAAGCAGGGGGCTTCGATGACTGAAGCTTTCTTT. Its protein product is CAISEKQGASMTEAFF.

The rearrangement links TRBV2 to TRBJ1-5; the D gene is possibly TRBD1 (5 bases). This CDR3 is 18 amino acids long. V was cut by 5 bases and J by 2 bases, with 22 bases left in between. CDR1 and CDR2 (germline): SNHLY, FYNNEI. In DNA form, the CDR3 reads TGTGCCAGCAGTAGAGACAGCAACCCAGGGATTGGCAATCAGCCCCAGCATTTT. The encoded protein is CASSRDSNPGIGNQPQHF.

This clone was seen once. This chain links TRBV5-8 with TRBJ1-5, with D uncertain. The ends were cut back, 2 bases at V and 2 bases at J, with 17 bases in the middle. This CDR3 comprises 17 residues. From germline, CDR1 is SGHTS and CDR2 YDEGEE. CDR3 DNA sequence: TGTGCCAGCAGCTTTTTCAAGACTAGTTCGGGCAATCAGCCCCAGCATTTT. Translating gives CASSFFKTSSGNQPQHF.

This clone was seen more than once but under ten times. The chain joins TRBV5-4 to TRBJ2-1; D perhaps matches TRBD2 (6 bases). The CDR3 is made up of 15 amino acids. With 4 bases removed from V and 9 bases from J, the gap between germline ends came to 20 bases. Germline V gene sequence: CDR1 SGHNT, CDR2 YYREEE (reference sequence). CDR3 sequence (DNA): TGTGCCAGCAGCCAAGATGCGGGATTCGGTAGTGAGCAGTTCTTC. It is translated as CASSQDAGFGSEQFF.